This T cell receptor (beta chain) was documented in a study of blood T cell repertoires in COVID-19. About the study: PBMCs, B-cell-depleted T cells, or T cells were the source of the cDNA or gDNA that made up the material.

Clones were read by immunoSEQ multiplex PCR, and TCRdb kept only the in-frame ones, dropping some. The sample contains over 300,000 clones, around 90% of which appear only once. With 8 bases removed from V and 6 bases from J, the gap between germline ends came to 10 bases. Germline CDR1 reads LNHDA; CDR2 reads SQIVND (reference sequence). This CDR3 contains 12 residues. The sequence derives from a man aged 35 to 55 with acute or convalescent COVID-19. The sequencing sample was made of peripheral blood. The V gene is TRBV19, the J gene TRBJ2-2; possible D gene TRBD1, 6 bases. The DNA for the CDR3 is TGTGCCAGTCACAGGGTTGCCGGGGAGCTGTTTTTT. Its protein product is CASHRVAGELFF.